Listed below are T cell receptor beta chains from one sample, sequenced in a study of shared clonotypes between healthy human individuals. Produced via immunoSEQ multiplex PCR; TCRdb's table is partial and in-frame only. The repertoire holds around 620,000 clones, with approximately 95% as singletons. The sequencing sample was made of naive CD8+ T cells sorted from blood. These receptors all stem from a woman in her twenties or thirties in good health. The CDR3 runs from the conserved cysteine through the conserved F or W. A D gene is named only where the DNA matches it firmly.

TRBV5-6	-	TRBJ1-1	TGTGCCAGCAGCTCCGCCGCGGGGGCTGGTACTTTCTTT	CASSSAAGAGTFF
TRBV5-1	-	TRBJ2-1	TGCGCCAGCAGCCCCAGGGGAGAGGTCAATGAGCAGTTCTTC	CASSPRGEVNEQFF
TRBV19	TRBD1	TRBJ2-1	TGTGCCAGCAGGACAGGTCACAATGAGCAGTTCTTC	CASRTGHNEQFF
TRBV11-2	-	TRBJ1-2	TGTGCCAGCAGCTTAGGAGGGTTAGGCTACACCTTC	CASSLGGLGYTF
TRBV29-1	-	TRBJ2-3	TGCAGCGTTGATGGCACTGGGGTTACGGGGGCAGATACGCAGTATTTT	CSVDGTGVTGADTQYF
TRBV5-4	TRBD2	TRBJ2-1	TGTGCCAGCAGCTTCGCGGCTCTAGCGGGAGGAACCGGGGAGCAGTTCTTC	CASSFAALAGGTGEQFF
TRBV27	-	TRBJ2-1	TGTGCCAGCAGCACGTTGGGGAATGAGCAGTTCTTC	CASSTLGNEQFF
TRBV13	TRBD2	TRBJ2-1	TGTGCCAGCAGCTACGGACTAGCGGGAGATGAGCAGTTCTTC	CASSYGLAGDEQFF
TRBV7-8	TRBD2	TRBJ2-7	TGTGCCAGCAGCTTAGACAGGAGACTAGCGGGGGGTTATGACGAGCAGTACTTC	CASSLDRRLAGGYDEQYF
TRBV5-1	TRBD1	TRBJ2-6	TGCGCCAGCAGCATTAGGGGGCAGAGTGGGGCCAACGTCCTGACTTTC	CASSIRGQSGANVLTF
TRBV10-3	-	TRBJ1-3	TGTGCCACCGCGCATCCGGGACGTGGAAACACCATATATTTT	CATAHPGRGNTIYF
TRBV5-6	TRBD2	TRBJ2-1	TGTGCCAGCAGCTTCTCTACTAGCGACAGCTCCTACAATGAGCAGTTCTTC	CASSFSTSDSSYNEQFF
TRBV19	TRBD1	TRBJ2-2	TGTGCCAGTAGTAAGCCCAGGGGGTCGAACACCGGGGAGCTGTTTTTT	CASSKPRGSNTGELFF
TRBV5-4	-	TRBJ2-1	TGTGCCAGCAGCCCTGGCGGGATCTCCTACAATGAGCAGTTCTTC	CASSPGGISYNEQFF
TRBV28	-	TRBJ2-7	TGTGCCAGCAGTGCCCCGGGGCGGGGCCCCTACGAGCAGTACTTC	CASSAPGRGPYEQYF
TRBV15	-	TRBJ2-1	TGTGCCACCAGCAGCCCCCTCTTGAACTCCTACAATGAGCAGTTCTTC	CATSSPLLNSYNEQFF
TRBV4-1	-	TRBJ2-1	TGCGCCAGCAGCCAAGAGTACACTAATGAGCAGTTCTTC	CASSQEYTNEQFF